This T cell receptor (beta chain) was identified during a study of CD8+CD57+ T cells in acquired aplastic anemia. In the study overall: The DNA of sorted CD4+ and CD8+ cells averaged roughly 3 ug.

Study-wide findings and caveats: Comparison of patients with controls identified around 30 shared CD8+ CDR3 sequences. Patients did not significantly differ from controls in CD8+ Simpson's diversity.

The CDR3 is made up of 12 amino acids. V lost 3 bases, J lost 6 bases, and 7 bases lay in between. Looked up from germline, CDR1 is WSHSY and CDR2 is SAAADI. Previously, flow cytometry had revealed CD8+CD57+ cell expansion in the patients chosen for sequencing. The enrolled patients all had severe acquired aplastic anemia. With respect to this clonotype: Its antigen is unknown.

Profiles of TCR beta VDJ and CDR3 were generated from a genomic DNA template. A single record per CDR3 protein comes from TCRdb applying MiXCR to the reads. In the table there are roughly 180,000 distinct CDR3 sequences, nearly 65% of which are singletons. The sequence was obtained from a human donor with aplastic anemia. The chain couples TRBV10-2 to TRBJ2-3; D is unresolved. Sequencing was performed on sorted CD4+, CD8+, or CD8+CD57+ T cells (not recorded which) from PBMCs. The DNA of the CDR3 is TGCGCCAGCAGTGACCCCCCCGATACGCAGTATTTT. Translating gives CASSDPPDTQYF.